A single sample gave rise to the 26 T cell receptor beta chains below, sequenced in a study of CD8+ T cells in alopecia areata. RNA extraction was followed by reverse transcription into cDNA, which acted as the sequencing template. Assay: immunoSEQ multiplex PCR; the TCRdb copy retains only in-frame clones and omits some. The sample includes around 300,000 clones, roughly 60% seen only once; the top ten take around 0.92%. The treatment: oral pan-JAK inhibitor, 5-10 mg twice daily. This specimen consisted of CD4+ T cells sorted from blood, obtained at approximately week 51, from a patient treated with tofacitinib. These receptors originate from a human donor with alopecia areata.

V gene TRBV29-1 combines with J gene TRBJ2-3; 8 bases fit TRBD2. CDR1 SQVTM and CDR2 ANQGSEA come from the germline V gene. The CDR3 is made up of 13 amino acids. Trimming took 7 bases from V and 3 from J; bases not matched to a gene: 6. CDR3 residues: CSAGGGQTDTQYF. The CDR3 DNA sequence: TGCAGCGCCGGGGGGGGCCAAACAGATACGCAGTATTTT.

V gene TRBV10-3 combines with J gene TRBJ2-1; TRBD2 agrees at 13 bases. This CDR3 region has 16 residues. With 3 bases clipped from V and 4 bases from J, the junction kept 3 bases outside the gene matches. Looked up from germline, CDR1 is ENHRY and CDR2 is SYGVKD. CDR3 nucleotide sequence: TGTGCCATCAGTGACATGGGACTAGCGGGGTACAATGAGCAGTTCTTC. This gives the protein CAISDMGLAGYNEQFF.

The chain's CDR3 is CAWTRNPGTGSYEQYF. CDR3 DNA sequence: TGTGCCTGGACCAGGAACCCCGGGACGGGCTCCTACGAGCAGTACTTC. The chain combines TRBV30 with TRBJ2-7, with D perhaps matching TRBD1 or TRBD2 (5 bases each). The CDR3 is made up of 16 amino acids. The V gene's germline CDR1 is GTSNPN and CDR2 SVGIG (reference sequence). V was clipped by 4 bases and J by 0 bases, with 19 bases between them.

This chain uses TRBV7-9 with TRBJ2-6, with D unclear. Germline V CDR1 and CDR2: SEHNR, FQNEAQ (reference sequence). Trimming took off 7 bases at V and 0 bases at J, with 1 base between the two ends. The CDR3 spans 12 residues. This CDR3 reads CASTSGANVLTF. In DNA, the CDR3 is TGTGCCAGCACCTCTGGGGCCAACGTCCTGACTTTC. Full variable domain (remainder filled in from reference TRBV7-9 and TRBJ2-6): DTGVSQNPRHKITKRGQNVTFRCDPISEHNRLYWYRQTLGQGPEFLTYFQNEAQLEKSRLLSDRFSAERPKGSFSTLEIQRTEQGDSAMYLCASTSGANVLTFGAGSRLTVL.

This rearrangement joins TRBV7-9 to TRBJ2-5; TRBD1 is a possible D gene (6 bases). V shed 2 bases and J shed 2 bases, with 15 bases lying between them. The germline V gene has CDR1 SEHNR and CDR2 FQNEAQ (reference sequence). The CDR3 totals 16 residues. The CDR3 region is CASSLQGRGRQETQYF. The CDR3 DNA sequence: TGTGCCAGCAGCTTACAGGGCAGGGGAAGGCAAGAGACCCAGTACTTC.

This clone was detected a few times. V gene TRBV27 combines with J gene TRBJ2-3; 12 bases are a match to TRBD1. Germline assignment: CDR1 MNHEY and CDR2 SMNVEV (reference sequence). CDR3 size: 15 residues. V was clipped by 7 bases and J by 4 bases; unmatched bases: 6. CDR3 coding DNA: TGTGCCAGCAACAGGGACAGGGGGCGGGCAGATACGCAGTATTTT. This translates into CASNRDRGRADTQYF.

The V gene is TRBV10-3, the J gene TRBJ2-1, with 11 bases lining up with TRBD2. In germline, CDR1 is ENHRY, CDR2 SYGVKD. Trimming removed 8 bases from V and 7 bases from J; junction bases left unmatched: 10. CDR3 length equals 15 residues. CDR3 in DNA: TGTGCCATCGGCAAGATAGCGGGGGGGCTGAATGAGCAGTTCTTC. Translated, it gives CAIGKIAGGLNEQFF.

This clone was observed a handful of times. The V call is TRBV29-1, the J call TRBJ1-2; the D gene is possibly TRBD1 (6 bases). Trimming took off 7 bases at V and 5 bases at J, with 11 bases between the two ends. The CDR3 length is 11 residues. Germline V gene data show CDR1 as SQVTM and CDR2 as ANQGSEA. CDR3 in amino acids: CSGDRLYGYTF. The CDR3 DNA reads as TGCAGCGGCGACAGGTTATATGGCTACACCTTC.

The J gene is TRBJ1-5, the V gene TRBV5-1; the D is unclear. The V gene's germline CDR1 is SGHRS and CDR2 YFSETQ. V was clipped by 4 bases and J by 1 base, with 12 bases between them. This CDR3 has 15 residues. CDR3 DNA sequence: TGCGCCAGCAGCCTGGATGGACGGAGCAATCAGCCCCAGCATTTT. Its translation: CASSLDGRSNQPQHF.

This chain connects TRBV30 to TRBJ2-5; possibly TRBD2 for D (5 bases). V lost 5 bases and J 9 bases, leaving 16 bases between the germline ends. Per the germline V gene, CDR1 is GTSNPN and CDR2 is SVGIG (reference sequence). There are 12 residues in the CDR3. CDR3: CAWDPGGYAQYF. CDR3 DNA: TGTGCCTGGGACCCGGGCGGGTATGCCCAGTACTTC.

The V call is TRBV5-1, the J call TRBJ1-1, with TRBD1 identical over 7 bases. Germline V CDR1 and CDR2: SGHRS, YFSETQ. The CDR3 sequence is 16 residues long. V shed 4 bases and J 1 base; nucleotides not matched to a gene: 10. Written as DNA, the CDR3 is TGCGCCAGCAGCCCGAGACAGGGTTCGGGGAACACTGAAGCTTTCTTT. This gives the protein CASSPRQGSGNTEAFF.

The chain combines TRBV2 with TRBJ2-5; a possible D gene is TRBD2 (6 bases). Between the trimmed V and J ends, which lost 7 bases and 2 bases, there was a span of 11 bases. Germline loops: CDR1 SNHLY, CDR2 FYNNEI. The CDR3 length is 13 residues. As DNA, the CDR3 is TGTGCCAGCAAGGCGGGGACTCAAGAGACCCAGTACTTC. Amino acid sequence: CASKAGTQETQYF.

The V and J genes are TRBV11-2 and TRBJ1-6; D gene uncertain. V dropped 0 bases and J dropped 6 bases, with 9 bases sitting between them. The CDR3 covers 15 residues. CDR1 is SGHAT and CDR2 is FQNNGV in the germline V gene. This CDR3 is CASSLDLPRNSPLHF. The CDR3 nucleotides read TGTGCCAGCAGCTTAGATCTCCCCCGTAATTCACCCCTCCACTTT. Using reference TRBV11-2 and TRBJ1-6 for the parts outside the CDR3, the full variable domain is EAGVAQSPRYKIIEKRQSVAFWCNPISGHATLYWYQQILGQGPKLLIQFQNNGVVDDSQLPKDRFSAERLKGVDSTLKIQPAKLEDSAVYLCASSLDLPRNSPLHFGNGTRLTVT.

The table lists this clone with a count of one. The gene calls are TRBV5-4 and TRBJ2-1; the D gene could be TRBD1 or TRBD2 (6 bases each). V was pared by 2 bases and J by 5 bases, with 14 bases between. Germline V gives CDR1 SGHNT, CDR2 YYREEE (reference sequence). CDR3 length: 15 residues. This CDR3 is CASSFGRRGNNEQFF. As DNA, the CDR3 is TGTGCCAGCAGCTTCGGGCGGAGGGGGAACAATGAGCAGTTCTTC.

This clone turned up a few times. J is TRBJ1-4 and V is TRBV30; D unclear. Per the germline V gene, CDR1 is GTSNPN and CDR2 is SVGIG (reference sequence). V lost 3 bases and J 0 bases, leaving 5 bases between the germline ends. This CDR3 contains 13 residues. The CDR3 spells CAWSGSTNEKLFF. CDR3 DNA sequence: TGTGCCTGGAGCGGTTCAACTAATGAAAAACTGTTTTTT.

This clone was seen a few times. The chain has TRBV7-9 and TRBJ2-1; TRBD1 matches at 7 bases. Trimming at V came to 5 bases and at J to 8 bases, leaving 9 bases not matched to a gene. CDR3 length: 14 amino acids. The germline V gene has CDR1 SEHNR and CDR2 FQNEAQ (reference sequence). The CDR3 DNA reads TGTGCCAGCAGCCTCGGGACAGACGGCTATGAGCAGTTCTTC. It yields the protein CASSLGTDGYEQFF.

This clone was found a few times. The chain couples TRBV25-1 to TRBJ2-7; no clear D gene. V was trimmed by 6 bases and J by 2 bases, leaving 14 bases between them. Germline CDR1 MGHDK, CDR2 SYGVNS. This CDR3 contains 14 residues. The CDR3 DNA follows: TGTGCCAGCAGCCGGACCGCCGAAACCTACGAGCAGTACTTC. Residues: CASSRTAETYEQYF.

This chain connects TRBV27 to TRBJ2-5; TRBD2 might be the D (5 bases). Germline CDR1 and CDR2: MNHEY and SMNVEV (reference sequence). The CDR3 runs to 14 residues. V was shortened by 1 base and J by 3 bases, with 9 bases between the two germline ends. The CDR3 is CASSLFAGEETQYF. The CDR3 DNA follows: TGTGCCAGCAGTTTATTTGCGGGTGAAGAGACCCAGTACTTC.

The chain recombines TRBV30 with TRBJ2-7, with TRBD1 as a possible D gene (6 bases). The germline CDR1 and CDR2 sequences are GTSNPN and SVGIG (reference sequence). The CDR3 loop spans 12 amino acids. V was pared by 3 bases and J by 2 bases, with 8 bases between. In DNA form, the CDR3 reads TGTGCCTGGAGGGGACAAGCCTACGAGCAGTACTTC. This encodes CAWRGQAYEQYF.

The chain recombines TRBV9 with TRBJ2-3, with 10 bases aligning to TRBD1. The CDR3 consists of 15 residues. CDR1 SGDLS and CDR2 YYNGEE come from the germline V gene. The V segment lost 3 bases and the J segment 7 bases; nucleotides outside the gene matches: 8. The CDR3 sequence is CASSAGTGAWNTQYF. CDR3 nucleotide sequence: TGTGCCAGCAGCGCCGGGACAGGGGCATGGAATACGCAGTATTTT.

The V call is TRBV30, the J call TRBJ1-2; D uncertain. This CDR3 has 11 residues. With 7 bases removed from V and 4 bases from J, the gap between germline ends came to 10 bases. The germline V gene has CDR1 GTSNPN and CDR2 SVGIG (reference sequence). The DNA of the CDR3 is TGTGCCTCACTACAAAGCTATGGCTACACCTTC. Translating it yields CASLQSYGYTF.

In its sample, this clone was seen a few times. The V call is TRBV9, the J call TRBJ1-6; D ambiguous. Trimming stripped 0 bases from V and 7 bases from J, with 5 bases between. The CDR3 runs 13 residues. Germline V gene data show CDR1 as SGDLS and CDR2 as YYNGEE. This chain's CDR3 is CASSVDPNSPLHF. CDR3 in DNA: TGTGCCAGCAGCGTAGATCCGAATTCACCCCTCCACTTT. Together with reference TRBV9 and TRBJ1-6, the CDR3 gives the full variable domain: DSGVTQTPKHLITATGQRVTLRCSPRSGDLSVYWYQQSLDQGLQFLIQYYNGEERAKGNILERFSAQQFPDLHSELNLSSLELGDSALYFCASSVDPNSPLHFGNGTRLTVT.

The chain has TRBV30 and TRBJ1-6; D perhaps matches TRBD1 (6 bases). CDR1 and CDR2 from the germline V gene are GTSNPN and SVGIG (reference sequence). The CDR3 contains 13 residues. CDR3 sequence: CALAGHYNSPLHF. CDR3 in DNA: TGTGCTTTGGCGGGACATTATAATTCACCCCTCCACTTT.

The sample holds a few counts of this clone. This rearrangement joins TRBV5-1 to TRBJ2-2; D remains ambiguous. Trimming cost V 3 bases and J 7 bases, with 10 bases left between them. Germline CDR1 SGHRS, CDR2 YFSETQ. This CDR3 is built from 13 residues. CDR3 nucleotide sequence: TGCGCCAGCAGCTCCGTAGAGCGCGGGGAGCTGTTTTTT. Protein product: CASSSVERGELFF.

This rearrangement joins TRBV7-2 to TRBJ1-1, with D unresolved. The CDR3 loop spans 13 amino acids. The V gene's germline CDR1 is SGHTA and CDR2 FQGNSA. Trimming removed 3 bases at V and 5 bases at J, with 10 bases between. In DNA, the CDR3 is TGTGCCAGCAGCTTCTTTTGGGGTACTGAAGCTTTCTTT. Translation: CASSFFWGTEAFF.

The CDR3 is CASSLLGLHTQYF. Written as DNA, the CDR3 is TGTGCCAGCAGCCTATTGGGACTTCATACGCAGTATTTT. This sequence joins TRBV11-2 and TRBJ2-3; maybe TRBD2 (6 bases). Germline assignment: CDR1 SGHAT and CDR2 FQNNGV. The germline V and J ends were trimmed by 5 bases and 7 bases, with 13 bases remaining between them. CDR3 length: 13 amino acids.